This T cell receptor beta chain originates from a study of blood T cell repertoires in COVID-19. About the study: The analysed material was cDNA or gDNA that came from T cells, B-cell-depleted T cells, or PBMCs.

Methods used by the authors: Using reference gene primer amplification, nucleated cell counts were estimated. Profiled with immunoSEQ multiplex PCR; TCRdb holds only in-frame clones, not every one. V, J and clone size reflect that table, while D and trimming were determined from the DNA. In the table there are over 75,000 clones, approximately 87% of which are singletons. The V end lost 7 bases, the J end lost 5 bases, and 17 bases lay between the germline ends. In germline, CDR1 is SGHDT, CDR2 YYEEEE. This CDR3 region has 14 residues. Sequencing was performed on peripheral blood. This rearrangement joins TRBV5-6 to TRBJ2-3; TRBD2 is a possible D gene (5 bases). This clonotype originated in a human donor in a cohort sampled during active COVID-19. The CDR3 region is CASGKAAREDTQYF. The CDR3 DNA follows: TGTGCCAGCGGAAAGGCGGCCCGGGAAGATACGCAGTATTTT.